The 2 T cell receptor beta chains reported below all come from one sample, sequenced in a study of molecular identifiers for immune sequencing clone quantification. TCRdb reprocessed the PCR reads via MiXCR and lists one record per CDR3 protein. The data show 80,000 to 95,000 distinct CDR3 sequences, with around 20% seen just once and 0.7% to 0.95% held by the top ten. The source material was naive CD8+ T cells from blood, with Jurkat cell RNA spiked in. The subset denotes: FACS-sorted CD8+CD4-CCR7+CD45RA+ naive T cells. Source of these receptors: a human donor in good health. Some libraries in this study had Jurkat cell RNA spiked in.

Remarks on this clonotype: A much larger clone differs by one base, so this may be a read error. The gene calls are TRBV25-1 and TRBJ2-7; D gene ambiguous. This CDR3 has 18 amino acids. Germline CDR1 MGHDK, CDR2 SYGVNS. The CDR3 loop reads CASSEGPSLDSRSYEQCF. CDR3 nucleotide sequence: TGTGCCAGCAGTGAAGGGCCGTCATTAGACTCTCGGTCCTACGAGCAGTGCTTC.

This clonotype was picked up many times. J is TRBJ2-1 and V is TRBV29-1; D perhaps matches TRBD2 (5 bases). The CDR3 covers 10 residues. V gave up 6 bases and J gave up 9 bases, with 9 bases separating them. Per germline, CDR1 SQVTM and CDR2 ANQGSEA. The CDR3 sequence is CSVLAPEQFF. DNA of the CDR3: TGCAGCGTGCTAGCTCCTGAGCAGTTCTTC.